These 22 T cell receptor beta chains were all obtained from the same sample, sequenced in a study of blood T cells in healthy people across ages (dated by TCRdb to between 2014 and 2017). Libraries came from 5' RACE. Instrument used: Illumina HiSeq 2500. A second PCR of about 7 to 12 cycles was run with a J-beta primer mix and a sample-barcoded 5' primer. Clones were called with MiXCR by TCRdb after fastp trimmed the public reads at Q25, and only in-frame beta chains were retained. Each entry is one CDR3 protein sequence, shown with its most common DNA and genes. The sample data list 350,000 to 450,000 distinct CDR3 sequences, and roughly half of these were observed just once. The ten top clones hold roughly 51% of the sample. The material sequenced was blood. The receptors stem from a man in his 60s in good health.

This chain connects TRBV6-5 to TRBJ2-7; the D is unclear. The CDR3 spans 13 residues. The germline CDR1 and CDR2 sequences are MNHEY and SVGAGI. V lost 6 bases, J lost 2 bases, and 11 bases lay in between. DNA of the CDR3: TGTGCCAGCAGCCCCGGACGGACCTACGAGCAGTACTTC. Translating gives CASSPGRTYEQYF.

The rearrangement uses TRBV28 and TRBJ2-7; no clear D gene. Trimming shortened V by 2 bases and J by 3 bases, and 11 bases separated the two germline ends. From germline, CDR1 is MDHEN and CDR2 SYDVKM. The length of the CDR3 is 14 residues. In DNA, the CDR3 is TGTGCCAGCAGTTTACTGAGCGAATACTACGAGCAGTACTTC. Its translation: CASSLLSEYYEQYF.

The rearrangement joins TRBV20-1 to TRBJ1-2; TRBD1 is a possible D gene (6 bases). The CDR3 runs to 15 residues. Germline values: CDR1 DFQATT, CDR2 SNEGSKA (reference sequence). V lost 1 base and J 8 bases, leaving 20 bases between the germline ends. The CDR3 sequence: CSARGDAGRGHGYTF. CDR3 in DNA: TGCAGTGCTAGAGGCGACGCGGGCAGGGGACACGGCTACACCTTC.

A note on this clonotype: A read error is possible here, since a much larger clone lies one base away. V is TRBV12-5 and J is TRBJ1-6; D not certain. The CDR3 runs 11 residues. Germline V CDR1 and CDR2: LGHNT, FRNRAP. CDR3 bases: TGTGCTAGTGGTTTTAATACACCCCTCCACTTT. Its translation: CASGFNTPLHF.

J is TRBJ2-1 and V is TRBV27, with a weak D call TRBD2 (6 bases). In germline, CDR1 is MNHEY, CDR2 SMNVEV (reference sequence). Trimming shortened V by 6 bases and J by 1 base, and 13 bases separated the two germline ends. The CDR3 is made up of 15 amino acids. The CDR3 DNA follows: TGTGCCAGCAGCCGCGGGGTAGCTTCCTACAATGAGCAGTTCTTC. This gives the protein CASSRGVASYNEQFF.

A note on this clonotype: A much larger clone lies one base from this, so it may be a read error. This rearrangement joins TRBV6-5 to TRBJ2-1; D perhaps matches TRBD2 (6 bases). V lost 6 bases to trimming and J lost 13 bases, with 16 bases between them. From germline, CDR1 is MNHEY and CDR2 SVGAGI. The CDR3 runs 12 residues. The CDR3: CASRAGQETQFF. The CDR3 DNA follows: TGTGCCAGCAGAGCGGGCCAGGAGACCCAGTTCTTC.

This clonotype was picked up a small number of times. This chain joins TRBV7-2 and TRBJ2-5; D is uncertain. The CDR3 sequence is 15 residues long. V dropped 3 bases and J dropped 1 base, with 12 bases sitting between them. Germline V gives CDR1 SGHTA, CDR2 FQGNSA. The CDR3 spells CASSFGDRRQETQYF. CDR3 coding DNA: TGTGCCAGCAGCTTTGGTGATAGGCGCCAAGAGACCCAGTACTTC. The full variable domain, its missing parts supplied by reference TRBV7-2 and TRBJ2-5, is GAGVSQSPSNKVTEKGKDVELRCDPISGHTALYWYRQSLGQGLEFLIYFQGNSAPDKSGLPSDRFSAERTGGSVSTLTIQRTQQEDSAVYLCASSFGDRRQETQYFGPGTRLLVL.

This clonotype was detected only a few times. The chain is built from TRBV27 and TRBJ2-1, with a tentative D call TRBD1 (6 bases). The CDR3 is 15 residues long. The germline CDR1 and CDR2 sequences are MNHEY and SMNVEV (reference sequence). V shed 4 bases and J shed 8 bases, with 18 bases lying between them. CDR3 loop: CASSSPTGFVDEQFF. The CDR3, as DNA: TGTGCCAGCAGTTCACCCACAGGGTTTGTGGATGAGCAGTTCTTC.

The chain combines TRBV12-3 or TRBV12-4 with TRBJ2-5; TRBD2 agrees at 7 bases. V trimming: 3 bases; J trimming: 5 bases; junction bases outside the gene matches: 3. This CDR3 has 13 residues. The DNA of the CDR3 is TGTGCCAGCAGTTTGGCGGGAGCGGAGACCCAGTACTTC. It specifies CASSLAGAETQYF.

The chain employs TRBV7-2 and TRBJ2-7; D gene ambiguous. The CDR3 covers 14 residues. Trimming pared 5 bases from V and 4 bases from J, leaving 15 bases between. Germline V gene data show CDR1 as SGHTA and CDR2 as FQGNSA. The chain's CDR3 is CASSPGPAQYEQYF. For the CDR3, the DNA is TGTGCCAGCAGCCCAGGACCAGCGCAGTACGAGCAGTACTTC.

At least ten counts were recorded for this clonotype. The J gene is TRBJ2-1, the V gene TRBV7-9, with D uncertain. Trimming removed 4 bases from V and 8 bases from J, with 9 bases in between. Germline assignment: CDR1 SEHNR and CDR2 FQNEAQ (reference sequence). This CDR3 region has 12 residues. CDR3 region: CASSWSSDEQFF. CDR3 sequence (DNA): TGTGCCAGCAGCTGGTCGAGTGATGAGCAGTTCTTC.

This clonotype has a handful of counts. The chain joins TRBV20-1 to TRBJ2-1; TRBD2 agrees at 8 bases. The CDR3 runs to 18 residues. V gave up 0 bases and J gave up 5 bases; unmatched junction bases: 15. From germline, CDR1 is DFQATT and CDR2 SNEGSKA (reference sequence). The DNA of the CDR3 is TGCAGTGCTAGAGATGGGGGACTAGGAGGTTTACGGGACAATGAGCAGTTCTTC. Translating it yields CSARDGGLGGLRDNEQFF.

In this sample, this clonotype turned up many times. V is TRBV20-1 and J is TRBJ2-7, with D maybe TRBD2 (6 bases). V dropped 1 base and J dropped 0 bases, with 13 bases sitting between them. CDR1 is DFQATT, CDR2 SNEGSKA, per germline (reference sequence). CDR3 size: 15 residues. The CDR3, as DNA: TGCAGTGCTAGAGCGGGGAGGCTCGCCTCCTACGAGCAGTACTTC. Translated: CSARAGRLASYEQYF.

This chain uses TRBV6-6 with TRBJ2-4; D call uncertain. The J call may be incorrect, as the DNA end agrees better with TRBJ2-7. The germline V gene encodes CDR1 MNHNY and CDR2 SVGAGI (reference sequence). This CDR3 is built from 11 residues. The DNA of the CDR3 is TGTGCCACCATTGTTAATCGCGAGCAGTACTTC. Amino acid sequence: CATIVNREQYF.

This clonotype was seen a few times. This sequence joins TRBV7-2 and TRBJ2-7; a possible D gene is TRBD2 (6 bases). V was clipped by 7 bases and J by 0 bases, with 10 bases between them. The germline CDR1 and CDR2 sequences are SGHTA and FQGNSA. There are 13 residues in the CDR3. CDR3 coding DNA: TGTGCCAGCAACTCCGGGAGCTCCTACGAGCAGTACTTC. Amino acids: CASNSGSSYEQYF.

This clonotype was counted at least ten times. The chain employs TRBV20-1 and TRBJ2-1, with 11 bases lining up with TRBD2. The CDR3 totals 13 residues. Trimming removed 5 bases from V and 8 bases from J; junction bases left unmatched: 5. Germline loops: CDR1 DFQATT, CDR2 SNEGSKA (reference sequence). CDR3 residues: CSAVAGGPHEQFF. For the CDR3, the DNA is TGCAGTGCTGTAGCGGGAGGGCCGCATGAGCAGTTCTTC.

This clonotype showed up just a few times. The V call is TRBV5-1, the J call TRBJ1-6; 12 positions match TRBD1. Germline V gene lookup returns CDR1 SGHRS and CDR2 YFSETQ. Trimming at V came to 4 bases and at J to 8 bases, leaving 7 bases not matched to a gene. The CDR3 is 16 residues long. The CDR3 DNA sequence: TGCGCCAGCAGCAGGGGACAGGGGGCGGTGGATTCACCCCTCCACTTT. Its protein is CASSRGQGAVDSPLHF.

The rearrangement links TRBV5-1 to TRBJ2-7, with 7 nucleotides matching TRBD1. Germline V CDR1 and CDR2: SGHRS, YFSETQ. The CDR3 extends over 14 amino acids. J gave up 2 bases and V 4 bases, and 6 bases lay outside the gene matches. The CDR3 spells CASSLPDRAYEQYF. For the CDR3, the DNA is TGCGCCAGCAGCCTACCCGACAGGGCCTACGAGCAGTACTTC.

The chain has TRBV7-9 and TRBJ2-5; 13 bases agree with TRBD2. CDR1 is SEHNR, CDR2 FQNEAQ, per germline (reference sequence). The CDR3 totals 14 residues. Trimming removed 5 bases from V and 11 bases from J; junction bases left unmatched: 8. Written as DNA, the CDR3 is TGTGCCAGCAGCATGACTAGCGGGGGGTCTGGGCAGTACTTC. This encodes CASSMTSGGSGQYF.

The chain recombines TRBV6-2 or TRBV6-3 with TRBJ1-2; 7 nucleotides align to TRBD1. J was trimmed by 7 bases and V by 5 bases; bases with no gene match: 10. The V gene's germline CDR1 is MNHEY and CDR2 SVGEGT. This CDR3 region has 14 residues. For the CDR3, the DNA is TGTGCCAGCAGTACCTTGACAGGGCGAGGTGGCTACACCTTC. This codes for CASSTLTGRGGYTF.

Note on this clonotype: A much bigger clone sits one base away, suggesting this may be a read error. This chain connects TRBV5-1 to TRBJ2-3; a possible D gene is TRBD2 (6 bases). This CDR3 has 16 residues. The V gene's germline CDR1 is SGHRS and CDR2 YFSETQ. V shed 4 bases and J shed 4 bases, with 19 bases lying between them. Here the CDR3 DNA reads TGCGCCAGCAGCCTTACCCCAGCGGGTGGCGCAGATACGCAGTATTTT. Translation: CASSLTPAGGADTQYF.

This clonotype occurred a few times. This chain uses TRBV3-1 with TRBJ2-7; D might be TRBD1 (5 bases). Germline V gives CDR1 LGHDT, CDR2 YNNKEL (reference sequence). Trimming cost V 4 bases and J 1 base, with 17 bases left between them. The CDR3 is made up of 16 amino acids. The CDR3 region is CASSPLTRARSYEQYF. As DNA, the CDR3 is TGTGCCAGCAGCCCTCTGACCAGGGCTCGGTCCTACGAGCAGTACTTC.